These T cell receptor beta chains were read from a single sample in a study of beta chain features in type 1 diabetes. Sequenced by immunoSEQ multiplex PCR; TCRdb stores in-frame clones only, minus some. The sample shows approximately 130,000 clones, about 18% of them seen only once. Specimen: central memory CD4+ T cells from blood. The receptors stem from a man younger than 35 with type 1 diabetes. CDR3s include the opening cysteine and the closing phenylalanine or tryptophan. The D gene is left open where the match is weak. For some rows the clone size is stated as once, few or many, or as a class when expanded; others skip it.

>TRBV30|NA|NA|TRBJ1-4
TGTGCCTGGAGTGTAACCAATGAAAAACTGTTTTTT
CAWSVTNEKLFF
>TRBV2|NA|NA|TRBJ1-1
TGTGCCAGCAGTGATTTGGGGCCCACTGAAGCTTTCTTT
CASSDLGPTEAFF
>TRBV4-1|NA|NA|TRBJ2-1
TGCGCCAGCAGCCCCTCGCCACAGATTTACAATGAGCAGTTCTTC
CASSPSPQIYNEQFF
>TRBV27|NA|few|TRBJ2-7
TGTGCCAGCAGATGGGGGCGGGAAACCTACGAGCAGTACTTC
CASRWGRETYEQYF
>TRBV5-1|TRBD1|NA|TRBJ2-1
TGCGCCAGCAGCTTCCTTGGGACAGGGATCGATGAGCAGTTCTTC
CASSFLGTGIDEQFF
>TRBV11-2|NA|few|TRBJ2-3
TGTGCCAGCAGCTTATTAAAAGATACGCAGTATTTT
CASSLLKDTQYF
>TRBV10-3|TRBD2|many|TRBJ2-1
TGTGCCATCACCCCCAGCGGGAGCTCCTACAATGAGCAGTTCTTC
CAITPSGSSYNEQFF
>TRBV7-2|NA|NA|TRBJ2-7
TGTGCCAGCAGCCAAGGGACCCTGACCTACGAGCAGTACTTC
CASSQGTLTYEQYF
>TRBV23-1|NA|few|TRBJ1-5
TGCGCCAGCAGAATCGACAGTGCATATAGCAATCAGCCCCAGCATTTT
CASRIDSAYSNQPQHF
>TRBV2|NA|few|TRBJ2-3
TGTGCCAGCATGGTAGCGGCGCTCACAGATACGCAGTATTTT
CASMVAALTDTQYF
>TRBV4-2|TRBD2|NA|TRBJ2-3
TGTGCCAGCAGCCCCGCCCCTAGCGGGGGAGATACGCAGTATTTT
CASSPAPSGGDTQYF
>TRBV7-2|TRBD1|NA|TRBJ2-7
TGTGCCAGCAGCACGGGACAGGGACCACCGTCGCAGTACTTC
CASSTGQGPPSQYF
>TRBV9|TRBD1|NA|TRBJ2-5
TGTGCCAGCAGCGCGGTGATACCCGGGACAGGGGGCTGGGAGACCCAGTACTTC
CASSAVIPGTGGWETQYF
>TRBV9|TRBD2|NA|TRBJ2-5
TGTGCCAGCAGCGTAGGAGGAAGCGGGCGGGGGGCAGAGACCCAGTACTTC
CASSVGGSGRGAETQYF
>TRBV4-3|NA|NA|TRBJ1-2
TGCGCCAGCAGCCAAGAGTCGGCAGGGTTGGGCTACACCTTC
CASSQESAGLGYTF
>TRBV4-1|NA|NA|TRBJ1-2
TGCGCCAGCAGCCAAGATCGGGCGGTTTTCTATGGCTACACCTTC
CASSQDRAVFYGYTF
>TRBV19|TRBD2|NA|TRBJ2-5
TGTGCCAGTAGCCCCGGGACTAGCGGGGCAGAGACCCAGTACTTC
CASSPGTSGAETQYF